This entry lists 8 T cell receptor beta chains sequenced from one sample in a study of control samples from healthy donors and cancer patients. Clones were read by immunoSEQ multiplex PCR, and TCRdb kept only the in-frame ones, dropping some. This sample yields around 130,000 clones, of which 75% to 95% are seen a single time; roughly 2.5% belongs to the top ten. The sequenced material came from blood. The receptors stem from a man aged 18 to 35 in good health.

This chain uses TRBV6-5 with TRBJ1-2; 8 bases match TRBD1. V was clipped by 6 bases and J by 2 bases; unmatched bases: 5. This CDR3 is built from 14 residues. The germline gives CDR1 MNHEY, CDR2 SVGAGI. The chain's CDR3 is CASSRTGTNYGYTF. In nucleotides, the CDR3 is TGTGCCAGCAGCCGGACAGGGACAAACTATGGCTACACCTTC.

V and J are TRBV12-3 or TRBV12-4 and TRBJ1-2, with D unresolved. The CDR3 loop spans 11 amino acids. Trimming shortened V by 3 bases and J by 8 bases, and 7 bases separated the two germline ends. The CDR3 sequence: CASSFSLGYTF. DNA for the CDR3: TGTGCCAGCAGTTTTTCCCTCGGCTACACCTTC.

The chain has TRBV11-3 and TRBJ2-4; TRBD2 matches at 9 bases. V lost 6 bases and J lost 9; bases outside the gene matches: 9. The CDR3 has 14 residues. CDR1 is SGHNT, CDR2 YENEEA, per germline. The CDR3 coding sequence is TGTGCCAGCAGGCTACGGACTAGCGAGTCCATTCAGTACTTC. Its translation: CASRLRTSESIQYF.

The chain carries TRBV24-1 and TRBJ1-1, with D unclear. CDR1 KGHDR and CDR2 SFDVKD come from the germline V gene. This CDR3 region has 12 residues. V was pared by 4 bases and J by 10 bases, with 12 bases between. Written as DNA, the CDR3 is TGTGCCACCAGTGACTCAGGATTTCGAGCTTTCTTT. This translates into CATSDSGFRAFF.

The V gene is TRBV28, the J gene TRBJ2-5; tentative D call: TRBD1 (6 bases). The CDR3 is 15 residues long. In germline, CDR1 is MDHEN, CDR2 SYDVKM. The germline V and J ends were trimmed by 5 bases and 2 bases, with 15 bases remaining between them. The CDR3 protein is CASSRGGSNQETQYF. The CDR3 DNA follows: TGTGCCAGCAGTAGAGGGGGAAGCAATCAAGAGACCCAGTACTTC.

This clone showed up just a few times. The V and J genes are TRBV7-3 and TRBJ1-1; D call uncertain. The V and J ends lost 4 bases and 1 base respectively, with 7 bases between them. This CDR3 has 13 residues. Germline values: CDR1 SGHTA, CDR2 FQGTGA. This CDR3 reads CASSSDQNTEAFF. As DNA, the CDR3 is TGTGCCAGCAGCTCAGATCAGAACACTGAAGCTTTCTTT.

This clone was found a few times. The chain is built from TRBV30 and TRBJ2-2, with D perhaps matching TRBD1 (5 bases). Germline-derived CDR1 and CDR2 are GTSNPN and SVGIG (reference sequence). The ends were cut back, 1 base at V and 4 bases at J, with 7 bases in the middle. The CDR3 has 13 residues. The CDR3 sequence is CAWSDRGTGELFF. The CDR3 DNA reads TGTGCCTGGAGTGATAGGGGCACCGGGGAGCTGTTTTTT.

The chain employs TRBV11-3 and TRBJ1-3, with D possibly matching TRBD1 (6 bases). V dropped 4 bases and J dropped 4 bases, with 23 bases sitting between them. CDR1 and CDR2 from the germline V gene are SGHNT and YENEEA. The CDR3 consists of 18 residues. CDR3 in amino acids: CASSSRDRILSGGNTIYF. Written as DNA, the CDR3 is TGTGCCAGCAGCTCCCGAGACAGGATTTTGTCGGGAGGAAACACCATATATTTT.